The 9 T cell receptor beta chains given below trace back to one sample, sequenced in a study of radiotherapy plus CTLA-4 blockade in lung cancer. Assay: immunoSEQ multiplex PCR; the TCRdb copy retains only in-frame clones and omits some. The data show about 49,000 clones, 70% to 90% seen once. Here the sequenced sample was peripheral blood, taken from a patient treated with radiotherapy plus ipilimumab. The origin of the receptors is a human donor with non-small cell lung cancer whose response to radiotherapy plus ipilimumab could not be evaluated.

The gene calls are TRBV7-8 and TRBJ1-2, with D uncertain. The V gene lost 1 base and the J gene lost 2 bases, with 11 bases spanning the gap. From germline, CDR1 is SGHVS and CDR2 FQNEAQ. This CDR3 is 15 amino acids long. The CDR3 nucleotides read TGTGCCAGCAGCTTAGGACTCCACGGGAACTATGGCTACACCTTC. As protein: CASSLGLHGNYGYTF.

The V call is TRBV27, the J call TRBJ2-7; the match to TRBD1 covers 9 bases. This CDR3 contains 14 residues. The germline V gene has CDR1 MNHEY and CDR2 SMNVEV (reference sequence). V lost 2 bases and J lost 3; bases outside the gene matches: 2. The chain's CDR3 is CASSLRDRVYEQYF. The DNA of the CDR3 is TGTGCCAGCAGTTTACGGGACAGGGTCTACGAGCAGTACTTC.

This clone was detected only once. In DNA form, the CDR3 reads TGTGCCATCAGTCACGGGACAGTCCTACAGTACGTCGAGCAGTACTTC. Translated, it gives CAISHGTVLQYVEQYF. This rearrangement joins TRBV10-3 to TRBJ2-7; TRBD1 agrees at 7 bases. The germline CDR1 and CDR2 sequences are ENHRY and SYGVKD. This CDR3 is 16 amino acids long. V gave up 5 bases and J gave up 6 bases; unmatched junction bases: 16.

This chain uses TRBV2 with TRBJ2-7; TRBD1 is a possible D gene (6 bases). This CDR3 is built from 13 residues. The germline CDR1 and CDR2 sequences are SNHLY and FYNNEI. The V end lost 6 bases, the J end lost 6 bases, and 15 bases lay between the germline ends. The CDR3 DNA reads as TGTGCCAGCAGGCGAACAGGGATGGGCGAGCAGTACTTC. It yields the protein CASRRTGMGEQYF.

The chain is built from TRBV7-3 and TRBJ2-3; TRBD2 agrees at 11 bases. CDR3 length: 17 amino acids. Germline values: CDR1 SGHTA, CDR2 FQGTGA. The J segment lost 2 bases and the V segment lost 4 bases, leaving 8 bases of the junction unmatched. The CDR3 loop reads CASSSTGTSGPTDTQYF. The CDR3 coding sequence is TGTGCCAGCAGCTCTACCGGGACTAGCGGACCCACAGATACGCAGTATTTT.

The chain recombines TRBV5-1 with TRBJ2-7, with TRBD1 identical over 9 bases. CDR1 and CDR2 from the germline V gene are SGHRS and YFSETQ. CDR3 size: 14 residues. The J segment lost 3 bases and the V segment lost 3 bases, leaving 4 bases of the junction unmatched. For the CDR3, the DNA is TGCGCCAGCAGCTGGACAGGGGCAAACTACGAGCAGTACTTC. Translated, it gives CASSWTGANYEQYF.

The J gene is TRBJ2-7, the V gene TRBV9, with TRBD1 identical over 8 bases. CDR1 is SGDLS, CDR2 YYNGEE, per germline. The CDR3 spans 14 residues. The V gene end was trimmed by 3 bases and the J gene end by 3 bases; junction bases not matched to a gene: 5. DNA of the CDR3: TGTGCCAGCAGCGGACAGGGGATGGGCTACGAGCAGTACTTC. Encoded protein: CASSGQGMGYEQYF.

With regard to this clone: The junction does not match germline at one end; this may be a read error. V gene TRBV7-8 combines with J gene TRBJ1-1; 11 positions match TRBD1. CDR3 size: 15 residues. CDR1 SGHVS and CDR2 FQNEAQ come from the germline V gene. The CDR3, as DNA: TGTGCCAACAGCTATCCGGACAGGGGGCGGACTGAAGCTTTCTTT. Amino acids: CANSYPDRGRTEAFF. Supplemented by reference TRBV7-8 and TRBJ1-1, the full variable domain reads GAGVSQSPRYKVAKRGQDVALRCDPISGHVSLFWYQQALGQGPEFLTYFQNEAQLDKSGLPSDRFFAERPEGSVSTLKIQRTQQEDSAVYLCANSYPDRGRTEAFFGQGTRLTVV.

This clone was seen just once. This chain uses TRBV28 with TRBJ2-1, with 12 nucleotides matching TRBD2. The CDR3 has 18 residues. The V gene's germline CDR1 is MDHEN and CDR2 SYDVKM. Trimming removed 2 bases from V and 7 bases from J; junction bases left unmatched: 12. The CDR3 nucleotides are TGTGCCAGCAGTTTACCCCTCTTACTAGCGGGAGGATTGAATGAGCAGTTCTTC. Its translation: CASSLPLLLAGGLNEQFF.